Shown below are 20 T cell receptor beta chains from a single sample sequenced in a study of cytomegalovirus exposure and HLA in healthy donors. PCR amplification relied on 60 Vbeta primers (plus 13 Jbeta primers). Clones were read by immunoSEQ multiplex PCR, and TCRdb kept only the in-frame ones, dropping some. The repertoire includes about 240,000 clones, approximately 82% of them detected once, and 8% sits in the top ten. The specimen sequenced was PBMCs. The origin of the receptors is an older woman in good health and CMV-seropositive.

V and J are TRBV5-4 and TRBJ2-5, with TRBD1 matching over 9 bases. CDR3 length equals 15 residues. Germline-derived CDR1 and CDR2 are SGHNT and YYREEE (reference sequence). Trimming removed 0 bases from V and 3 bases from J; junction bases left unmatched: 3. Here the CDR3 reads CASSLVRTGEETQYF. In DNA form, the CDR3 reads TGTGCCAGCAGCTTGGTTCGGACAGGGGAAGAGACCCAGTACTTC.

This chain uses TRBV29-1 with TRBJ2-5, with TRBD1 matching 7 bases. Germline lookup yields CDR1 SQVTM and CDR2 ANQGSEA. The CDR3 covers 14 residues. J was trimmed by 1 base and V by 7 bases; bases with no gene match: 9. The CDR3 nucleotides read TGCAGCGCATCAGGGGACAGCTTCCAAGAGACCCAGTACTTC. Protein sequence: CSASGDSFQETQYF.

CDR3 nucleotide sequence: TGTGCCAGCAGCTTGGGACAGGGGACTTCGCCCTATGGCTACACCTTC. Its translation is CASSLGQGTSPYGYTF. The chain couples TRBV5-6 to TRBJ1-2, with TRBD1 matching over 8 bases. The V gene end was trimmed by 0 bases and the J gene end by 4 bases; junction bases not matched to a gene: 8. CDR1 and CDR2 (germline): SGHDT, YYEEEE. This CDR3 is built from 16 residues.

This clone was seen just once. The chain is built from TRBV7-2 and TRBJ2-7, with TRBD2 matching over 12 bases. V shed 3 bases and J 3 bases; nucleotides not matched to a gene: 3. The germline V gene has CDR1 SGHTA and CDR2 FQGNSA. This CDR3 is 15 amino acids long. CDR3 amino acids: CASSLATSGGYEQYF. The CDR3 bases are TGTGCCAGCAGCTTGGCGACTAGCGGGGGCTACGAGCAGTACTTC.

This rearrangement joins TRBV11-2 to TRBJ2-5; TRBD2 aligns across 7 bases. This CDR3 spans 13 amino acids. Germline trimming cut 7 bases from V and 1 base from J; bases unmatched to any gene: 3. Germline-derived CDR1 and CDR2 are SGHAT and FQNNGV. The DNA of the CDR3 is TGTGCCAGCAAAATAGCGGGCCAAGAGACCCAGTACTTC. Amino acids: CASKIAGQETQYF. Full variable domain (outside the CDR3, taken from reference TRBV11-2 and TRBJ2-5): EAGVAQSPRYKIIEKRQSVAFWCNPISGHATLYWYQQILGQGPKLLIQFQNNGVVDDSQLPKDRFSAERLKGVDSTLKIQPAKLEDSAVYLCASKIAGQETQYFGPGTRLLVL.

The rearrangement uses TRBV30 and TRBJ2-7, with D perhaps matching TRBD1 (5 bases). CDR1 and CDR2 from the germline V gene are GTSNPN and SVGIG (reference sequence). The CDR3 length is 13 residues. V lost 0 bases and J lost 6, with 12 bases in between. The chain's CDR3 is CAWSVQAESEQYF. The CDR3 nucleotides read TGTGCCTGGAGTGTACAGGCGGAGAGCGAGCAGTACTTC.

This sequence joins TRBV7-2 and TRBJ1-1; no definite D call. Per germline, CDR1 SGHTA and CDR2 FQGNSA. This CDR3 has 14 amino acids. Trimming cost V 2 bases and J 2 bases, with 9 bases left between them. The CDR3 nucleotides are TGTGCCAGCAGCTTACTCGGGTTTAACACTGAAGCTTTCTTT. The encoded protein is CASSLLGFNTEAFF.

To note about this clone: Mismatch with germline at one junction end may stem from a read error. J is TRBJ2-1 and V is TRBV27, with TRBD1 matching over 7 bases. Germline V gene sequence: CDR1 MNHEY, CDR2 SMNVEV (reference sequence). This CDR3 spans 16 amino acids. The chain's CDR3 is CASSPTRGGQYNGQFF. In DNA form, the CDR3 reads TGTGCCAGCAGTCCAACGAGAGGGGGCCAATACAATGGGCAGTTCTTC.

The chain uses TRBV2 and TRBJ2-5; TRBD1 is a possible D gene (5 bases). The V end was cut by 7 bases, the J end by 4 bases, with 10 bases between. The CDR3 runs 12 residues. The germline V gene encodes CDR1 SNHLY and CDR2 FYNNEI. Here the CDR3 DNA reads TGTGCCAGCAACCCTCAGGGAGAGACCCAGTACTTC. Protein sequence: CASNPQGETQYF.

This rearrangement joins TRBV27 to TRBJ2-7; 9 nucleotides align to TRBD2. The CDR3 sequence is 15 residues long. Trimming removed 6 bases from V and 3 bases from J; junction bases left unmatched: 9. Germline CDR1 reads MNHEY; CDR2 reads SMNVEV (reference sequence). This chain's CDR3 is CASSLGSGSIYEQYF. The DNA of the CDR3 is TGTGCCAGCAGCCTGGGTAGCGGGAGTATCTACGAGCAGTACTTC.

This clone was seen a handful of times. This chain links TRBV5-1 with TRBJ2-1; 10 positions match TRBD2. Germline CDR1 reads SGHRS; CDR2 reads YFSETQ. Trimming at V came to 3 bases and at J to 4 bases, leaving 1 base not matched to a gene. CDR3 length equals 14 residues. CDR3 sequence (DNA): TGCGCCAGCAGCTATAGCGGGGGGTACAATGAGCAGTTCTTC. It yields the protein CASSYSGGYNEQFF.

This clone showed up just a few times. The chain links TRBV10-1 to TRBJ2-1, with 12 bases lining up with TRBD2. This CDR3 contains 14 residues. The J segment lost 15 bases and the V segment lost 3 bases, leaving 9 bases of the junction unmatched. CDR1 is WNHNN and CDR2 is SYGVQD in the germline V gene (reference sequence). The CDR3, as DNA: TGCGCCAGCAGTGAAGGTCTAGCGGGAGGGCAGCGGTTCTTC. This sequence encodes CASSEGLAGGQRFF.

The chain carries TRBV4-1 and TRBJ1-2, with a tentative D call TRBD1 (5 bases). The CDR3 spans 12 residues. CDR1 is MGHRA, CDR2 YSYEKL, per germline. Trimming stripped 3 bases from V and 13 bases from J, with 15 bases between. The CDR3 loop is CASSQTTGIITF. The CDR3 nucleotides are TGCGCCAGCAGCCAGACCACAGGAATAATCACCTTC.

V is TRBV2 and J is TRBJ2-7, with a tentative D call TRBD2 (6 bases). Trimming stripped 3 bases from V and 4 bases from J, with 16 bases between. The CDR3 is made up of 15 amino acids. Germline CDR1 is SNHLY and CDR2 is FYNNEI. The CDR3 nucleotides are TGTGCCAGCAGTGATGTTGGGGGGTCCTTTTACGAGCAGTACTTC. Translated: CASSDVGGSFYEQYF.

The chain uses TRBV5-1 and TRBJ2-1; TRBD1 matches at 11 bases. After removal of 4 bases from V and 3 bases from J, the junction contained 3 bases not matched to a gene. This CDR3 spans 15 amino acids. Germline V gives CDR1 SGHRS, CDR2 YFSETQ. DNA for the CDR3: TGCGCCAGCAGCCCGGACAGGGGGCTCTACAATGAGCAGTTCTTC. It specifies CASSPDRGLYNEQFF.

The rearrangement uses TRBV7-3 and TRBJ2-5, with 15 bases that match TRBD2. The junction had 9 bases not matched to a gene; V was cut back by 5 bases and J by 5 bases. The germline gives CDR1 SGHTA, CDR2 FQGTGA. The CDR3 is made up of 17 amino acids. CDR3: CASSPWTSGRARETQYF. CDR3 nucleotide sequence: TGTGCCAGCAGCCCCTGGACTAGCGGGAGGGCCAGGGAGACCCAGTACTTC.

This chain uses TRBV5-6 with TRBJ2-3; TRBD2 matches 9 bases. Trimming cost V 2 bases and J 1 base; bases outside gene matches: 8. The germline V gene encodes CDR1 SGHDT and CDR2 YYEEEE. The CDR3 sequence is 17 residues long. Here the CDR3 DNA reads TGTGCCAGCAGCTTTAGGCCAGCGGGAGGCCGCACAGATACGCAGTATTTT. Translation gives CASSFRPAGGRTDTQYF.

The rearrangement uses TRBV18 and TRBJ1-1; 7 bases are shared with TRBD1. The germline V gene encodes CDR1 KGHSH and CDR2 LQKENI. The trim removed 0 bases at V and 0 bases at J, leaving 7 bases unmatched. The CDR3 totals 17 residues. CDR3: CASSPPMAGGLNTEAFF. The DNA for the CDR3 is TGTGCCAGCTCACCACCGATGGCAGGGGGTTTGAACACTGAAGCTTTCTTT.

This clone has just a few counts. This chain joins TRBV7-3 and TRBJ2-3, with 7 bases lining up with TRBD2. CDR1 SGHTA and CDR2 FQGTGA come from the germline V gene. This CDR3 spans 16 amino acids. J lost 1 base, V lost 4 bases, and 8 bases had no gene match. CDR3 bases: TGTGCCAGCAGCTCTCAAGCGGGAAGTGGCACAGATACGCAGTATTTT. It specifies CASSSQAGSGTDTQYF.

J is TRBJ2-1 and V is TRBV28, with 11 bases identical to TRBD1. V shed 3 bases, J shed 10 bases, and the junction held 8 bases outside the gene matches. Germline V lookup: CDR1 MDHEN, CDR2 SYDVKM. The CDR3 length is 15 residues. Here the CDR3 reads CASSLRGTGGLEQFF. The CDR3 bases are TGTGCCAGCAGTTTGAGGGGGACAGGGGGTTTGGAGCAGTTCTTC.